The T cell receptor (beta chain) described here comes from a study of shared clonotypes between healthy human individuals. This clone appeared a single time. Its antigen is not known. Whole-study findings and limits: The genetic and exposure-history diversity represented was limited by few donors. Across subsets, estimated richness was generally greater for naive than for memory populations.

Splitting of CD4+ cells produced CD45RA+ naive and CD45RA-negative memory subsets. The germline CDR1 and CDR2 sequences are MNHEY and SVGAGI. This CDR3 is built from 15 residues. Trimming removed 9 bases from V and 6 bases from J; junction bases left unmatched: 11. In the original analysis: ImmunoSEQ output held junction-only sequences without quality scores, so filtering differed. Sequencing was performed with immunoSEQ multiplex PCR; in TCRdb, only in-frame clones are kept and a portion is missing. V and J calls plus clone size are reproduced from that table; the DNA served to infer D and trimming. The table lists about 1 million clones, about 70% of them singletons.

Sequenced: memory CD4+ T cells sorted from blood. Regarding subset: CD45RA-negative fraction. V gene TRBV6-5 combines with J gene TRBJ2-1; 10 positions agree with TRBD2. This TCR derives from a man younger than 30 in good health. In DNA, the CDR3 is TGTGCCAGTAACCCTAGCGGGAGTAGGATCAATGAGCAGTTCTTC. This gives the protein CASNPSGSRINEQFF.